Presented here are 8 T cell receptor beta chains from one specimen sequenced in a study of cytomegalovirus exposure and HLA in healthy donors. Both 60 Vbeta primers and 13 Jbeta primers went into the PCR. The method was immunoSEQ multiplex PCR; TCRdb's version includes in-frame clones alone and lacks a portion of them. The table includes about 240,000 clones, 70% to 90% detected once. Sequencing was carried out using PBMCs. These receptors all come from a woman aged 55-70 years in good health and CMV-seropositive.

The V and J genes are TRBV6-5 and TRBJ1-5, with D perhaps TRBD1 (5 bases). The V and J ends lost 6 bases and 0 bases respectively, with 12 bases between them. In germline, CDR1 is MNHEY, CDR2 SVGAGI. The CDR3 runs 15 residues. The CDR3 is CASRSRDYSNQPQHF. As DNA, the CDR3 is TGTGCCAGCAGAAGCAGGGACTATAGCAATCAGCCCCAGCATTTT.

The chain combines TRBV4-1 with TRBJ1-1; 10 bases are a match to TRBD1. The CDR3 consists of 17 residues. Germline CDR1 MGHRA, CDR2 YSYEKL. V lost 1 base and J lost 0; bases outside the gene matches: 5. CDR3 in DNA: TGCGCCAGCAGCCAAGGGTGGACAGGGGGGGTGAACACTGAAGCTTTCTTT. Translating it yields CASSQGWTGGVNTEAFF.

This rearrangement joins TRBV4-1 to TRBJ1-4, with TRBD1 matching 7 bases. The CDR3 runs 15 residues. In germline, CDR1 is MGHRA, CDR2 YSYEKL. With 4 bases clipped from V and 1 base from J, the junction kept 3 bases outside the gene matches. In DNA form, the CDR3 reads TGCGCCAGCAGCCGAAACAGGGGAACTAATGAAAAACTGTTTTTT. This codes for CASSRNRGTNEKLFF.

The V and J genes are TRBV10-3 and TRBJ2-7, with TRBD1 matching 10 bases. V lost 10 bases and J lost 1; bases outside the gene matches: 7. In germline, CDR1 is ENHRY, CDR2 SYGVKD. There are 14 residues in the CDR3. The CDR3 protein is CATKGQGSSYEQYF. The CDR3 DNA is TGTGCCACGAAGGGACAGGGGTCGTCCTACGAGCAGTACTTC.

This clone has only a few counts. The V and J genes are TRBV6-1 and TRBJ2-3; 9 bases line up with TRBD1. Germline V gives CDR1 MNHNS, CDR2 SASEGT. The CDR3 length is 14 residues. The V and J ends lost 6 bases and 1 base, in that order; junction bases with no gene match: 2. The CDR3 loop is CASRGDRGTDTQYF. DNA of the CDR3: TGTGCCAGCAGAGGGGACAGGGGCACAGATACGCAGTATTTT.

The CDR3 loop is CASSQSGRTYNEQFF. CDR3 DNA: TGTGCCAGCAGCCAAAGCGGGAGAACCTACAATGAGCAGTTCTTC. The chain carries TRBV27 and TRBJ2-1, with TRBD2 matching over 8 bases. From germline, CDR1 is MNHEY and CDR2 SMNVEV (reference sequence). The CDR3 has 15 residues. V gave up 6 bases and J gave up 2 bases; unmatched junction bases: 6.

The chain employs TRBV11-1 and TRBJ2-1; 14 bases are shared with TRBD2. V shed 5 bases, J shed 9 bases, and the junction held 9 bases outside the gene matches. The CDR3 runs 16 residues. Germline assignment: CDR1 SGHAT and CDR2 FQDESV (reference sequence). CDR3 coding DNA: TGTGCCAGCAGCCTTACGACTAGCGGGAGGGATGGTGAGCAGTTCTTC. This translates into CASSLTTSGRDGEQFF. The variable domain in full, completed from reference TRBV11-1 and TRBJ2-1, reads EAEVAQSPRYKITEKSQAVAFWCDPISGHATLYWYRQILGQGPELLVQFQDESVVDDSQLPKDRFSAERLKGVDSTLKIQPAELGDSAMYLCASSLTTSGRDGEQFFGPGTRLTVL.

The V gene is TRBV18, the J gene TRBJ2-1; 10 bases are shared with TRBD1. The trim removed 2 bases at V and 3 bases at J, leaving 7 bases unmatched. Germline CDR1 reads KGHSH; CDR2 reads LQKENI. CDR3 length: 17 residues. The DNA for the CDR3 is TGTGCCAGCTCACCAATAACCGGGACAGGGGACTACAATGAGCAGTTCTTC. Its protein product is CASSPITGTGDYNEQFF.